The 24 T cell receptor beta chains in this list originate from one sample, sequenced in a study of blood T cell repertoires in COVID-19. Sequenced by immunoSEQ multiplex PCR; TCRdb stores in-frame clones only, minus some. The table shows around 160,000 clones, with roughly nine tenths occurring only once. Sequencing was carried out using peripheral blood. These receptors were obtained from a man in his sixties with active or convalescent COVID-19.

The chain couples TRBV6-8 to TRBJ1-5; TRBD1 might be the D (5 bases). Germline V CDR1 and CDR2: MNHGY, SAAAGT. The CDR3 has 13 amino acids. V was cut by 6 bases and J by 7 bases, with 13 bases left in between. The CDR3 sequence is CASRICRAQPQHF. In DNA, the CDR3 is TGTGCCAGCAGGATATGCAGGGCGCAGCCCCAGCATTTT.

This chain connects TRBV10-1 to TRBJ1-2; 8 nucleotides align to TRBD1. This CDR3 spans 12 amino acids. Trimming cost V 6 bases and J 4 bases; bases outside gene matches: 1. Germline V gene data show CDR1 as WNHNN and CDR2 as SYGVQD (reference sequence). CDR3 loop: CASSQGAYGYTF. The CDR3 nucleotides read TGCGCCAGCAGCCAGGGGGCCTATGGCTACACCTTC.

The chain couples TRBV5-4 to TRBJ1-1; D not resolved. This CDR3 contains 15 residues. Per the germline V gene, CDR1 is SGHNT and CDR2 is YYREEE (reference sequence). The V and J ends lost 4 bases and 4 bases respectively, with 17 bases between them. The CDR3 region is CASSKDGEIITEAFF. The CDR3 nucleotides are TGTGCCAGCAGCAAGGACGGGGAAATAATCACTGAAGCTTTCTTT.

The chain joins TRBV4-1 to TRBJ1-5, with D unclear. Germline CDR1 MGHRA, CDR2 YSYEKL. The V gene lost 3 bases and the J gene lost 4 bases, with 4 bases spanning the gap. This CDR3 has 12 amino acids. This chain's CDR3 is CASSHPNQPQHF. CDR3 nucleotide sequence: TGCGCCAGCAGCCACCCAAATCAGCCCCAGCATTTT.

As concerns this clone: One end of the junction is discordant with germline, which a read error may explain. Other DNA sequences within the sample encode an identical CDR3. The chain has TRBV5-6 and TRBJ1-2, with 7 bases lining up with TRBD1. The CDR3 covers 15 residues. The germline V gene has CDR1 SGHDT and CDR2 YYEEEE. The CDR3 bases are TGTGCCAGCATCCCACGGGGGACAGCTAACTATGGCTACACCTTT. Translated: CASIPRGTANYGYTF. Supplemented by reference TRBV5-6 and TRBJ1-2, the full variable domain reads DAGVTQSPTHLIKTRGQQVTLRCSPKSGHDTVSWYQQALGQGPQFIFQYYEEEERQRGNFPDRFSGHQFPNYSSELNVNALLLGDSALYLCASIPRGTANYGYTFGSGTRLTVV.

This sequence joins TRBV19 and TRBJ1-2; TRBD1 matches 10 bases. The germline gives CDR1 LNHDA, CDR2 SQIVND (reference sequence). V dropped 3 bases and J dropped 4; count of bases not matched to a gene: 8. This CDR3 is built from 16 residues. CDR3 in DNA: TGTGCCAGTAGTATCAAAACCGGGACAGGGGCCTATGGCTACACCTTC. Translated, it gives CASSIKTGTGAYGYTF. Using reference TRBV19 and TRBJ1-2 for the parts outside the CDR3, the full variable domain is DGGITQSPKYLFRKEGQNVTLSCEQNLNHDAMYWYRQDPGQGLRLIYYSQIVNDFQKGDIAEGYSVSREKKESFPLTVTSAQKNPTAFYLCASSIKTGTGAYGYTFGSGTRLTVV.

Written as DNA, the CDR3 is TGTGCCAGCTCGAGGAGCTACACAGATACGCAGTATTTT. It specifies CASSRSYTDTQYF. The genes are TRBV18 and TRBJ2-3; no definite D call. There are 13 residues in the CDR3. CDR1 and CDR2 from the germline V gene are KGHSH and LQKENI. With 6 bases removed from V and 2 bases from J, the gap between germline ends came to 9 bases.

This sequence joins TRBV5-1 and TRBJ2-5, with D unresolved. With 0 bases removed from V and 5 bases from J, the gap between germline ends came to 11 bases. The CDR3 runs to 14 residues. Germline lookup yields CDR1 SGHRS and CDR2 YFSETQ. CDR3 sequence: CASSLEREMETQYF. The CDR3 coding sequence is TGCGCCAGCAGCTTGGAGAGAGAGATGGAGACCCAGTACTTC. The whole variable domain, remainder taken from reference TRBV5-1 and TRBJ2-5, is KAGVTQTPRYLIKTRGQQVTLSCSPISGHRSVSWYQQTPGQGLQFLFEYFSETQRNKGNFPGRFSGRQFSNSRSEMNVSTLELGDSALYLCASSLEREMETQYFGPGTRLLVL.

The gene calls are TRBV3-1 (or the pseudogene TRBV3-2) and TRBJ2-7; 7 nucleotides agree with TRBD2. V was pared by 1 base and J by 3 bases, with 6 bases of the junction left unmatched. This CDR3 is built from 15 residues. The germline V gene has CDR1 LGHDT and CDR2 YNNKEL (reference sequence). The CDR3 protein is CASSQVPREHYEQYF. The CDR3 bases are TGTGCCAGCAGCCAAGTACCGCGGGAGCACTACGAGCAGTACTTC.

The V and J genes are TRBV9 and TRBJ2-1; D is possibly TRBD2 (6 bases). Trimming left V 4 bases short and J 0 bases short, with 14 bases between. The CDR3 runs 16 residues. Germline values: CDR1 SGDLS, CDR2 YYNGEE. DNA of the CDR3: TGTGCCAGCAGCCTAGGGACTTCGAGCTCCTACAATGAGCAGTTCTTC. This encodes CASSLGTSSSYNEQFF.

V and J are TRBV3-1 (or the pseudogene TRBV3-2) and TRBJ1-2, with D maybe TRBD1 (6 bases). Trimming removed 1 base at V and 4 bases at J, with 13 bases between. The CDR3 extends over 15 amino acids. Looked up from germline, CDR1 is LGHDT and CDR2 is YNNKEL (reference sequence). CDR3 bases: TGTGCCAGCAGCCAAGGGCTAGGGGGGGGCTATGGCTACACCTTC. Its protein is CASSQGLGGGYGYTF.

The rearrangement uses TRBV5-1 and TRBJ2-1, with 7 bases matching TRBD1. The CDR3 spans 16 residues. V lost 0 bases and J lost 3; bases outside the gene matches: 6. The germline V gene encodes CDR1 SGHRS and CDR2 YFSETQ. CDR3 nucleotide sequence: TGCGCCAGCAGCTTGGCCCGGGACAGACTCTACAATGAGCAGTTCTTC. Protein product: CASSLARDRLYNEQFF.

V and J are TRBV5-5 and TRBJ2-7; 9 bases are a match to TRBD1. The CDR3 length is 16 residues. Losses at the gene ends were 0 bases for V and 3 bases for J; bases not matched to a gene: 7. Per germline, CDR1 SGHKS and CDR2 YYEKEE (reference sequence). CDR3 amino acids: CASSLVAGTGNYEQYF. As DNA, the CDR3 is TGTGCCAGCAGCTTGGTAGCCGGGACAGGGAACTACGAGCAGTACTTC.

V is TRBV19 and J is TRBJ1-3; a possible D gene is TRBD1 (6 bases). The CDR3 has 15 residues. Germline V lookup: CDR1 LNHDA, CDR2 SQIVND (reference sequence). V was pared by 8 bases and J by 0 bases, with 14 bases between. The CDR3 region has the DNA TGTGCCAGTGGAAGGGGGTCAAGCTCTGGAAACACCATATATTTT. It codes for CASGRGSSSGNTIYF.

The CDR3 sequence: CASSLGQEDTEAFF. The DNA for the CDR3 is TGCGCCAGCAGCTTAGGACAGGAGGACACTGAAGCTTTCTTT. The rearrangement joins TRBV5-1 to TRBJ1-1, with 7 bases identical to TRBD1. This CDR3 contains 14 residues. Germline CDR1 reads SGHRS; CDR2 reads YFSETQ. V shed 2 bases, J shed 3 bases, and the junction held 4 bases outside the gene matches.

V usage is TRBV15 and J usage is TRBJ1-1, with D perhaps matching TRBD1 (6 bases). CDR1 is LNHNV, CDR2 YYDKDF, per germline (reference sequence). Deletions cut 0 bases from V and 5 bases from J, with 16 bases between. The CDR3 runs 16 residues. The CDR3 region is CATSRDKVGALTEAFF. The CDR3 region has the DNA TGTGCCACCAGCAGAGATAAGGTGGGGGCTTTGACTGAAGCTTTCTTT.

This clone has a single count. The V call is TRBV5-1, the J call TRBJ1-1; 11 bases line up with TRBD1. The ends lost 2 bases at V and 1 base at J; junction bases unmatched: 4. Germline V CDR1 and CDR2: SGHRS, YFSETQ. The CDR3 loop spans 16 amino acids. Written as DNA, the CDR3 is TGCGCCAGCAGCTTAAACGGACAGGGGGCGAACACTGAAGCTTTCTTT. It translates to CASSLNGQGANTEAFF.

The CDR3 nucleotides read TGTGCCAGCAGCGCTGGGACACAAGAGACCCAGTACTTC. Encoded protein: CASSAGTQETQYF. The chain has TRBV11-3 and TRBJ2-5; D is perhaps TRBD1 (6 bases). V gave up 5 bases and J gave up 2 bases, with 9 bases separating them. The CDR3 contains 13 residues. Germline V CDR1 and CDR2: SGHNT, YENEEA.

V gene TRBV12-3 or TRBV12-4 combines with J gene TRBJ1-2; 7 bases fit TRBD1. V dropped 5 bases and J dropped 4; count of bases not matched to a gene: 4. The CDR3 has 13 amino acids. The DNA of the CDR3 is TGTGCCAGCAGTGTAGGACAGGTCTATGGCTACACCTTC. This codes for CASSVGQVYGYTF.

The J gene is TRBJ2-3, the V gene TRBV5-1; TRBD1 matches 8 bases. V was clipped by 0 bases and J by 4 bases; unmatched bases: 4. There are 15 residues in the CDR3. Germline V gene data show CDR1 as SGHRS and CDR2 as YFSETQ. Here the CDR3 DNA reads TGCGCCAGCAGCTTGGGACAGGGGTTGTCAGATACGCAGTATTTT. Its protein is CASSLGQGLSDTQYF.

The CDR3 DNA sequence: TGTGCCAGCAGACCCCAGACAGGGTACAGCAATCAGCCCCAGCATTTT. Translating it yields CASRPQTGYSNQPQHF. The rearrangement links TRBV2 to TRBJ1-5; TRBD1 matches at 7 bases. From germline, CDR1 is SNHLY and CDR2 FYNNEI. The trim removed 6 bases at V and 1 base at J, leaving 9 bases unmatched. This CDR3 region has 16 residues.

This chain connects TRBV6-5 to TRBJ1-1, with D possibly matching TRBD1 (6 bases). The CDR3 runs to 15 residues. The V gene lost 5 bases and the J gene lost 4 bases, with 17 bases spanning the gap. Per the germline V gene, CDR1 is MNHEY and CDR2 is SVGAGI. CDR3 nucleotide sequence: TGTGCCAGCAGTACCCAGGGGAGAGATGGCACTGAAGCTTTCTTT. Protein: CASSTQGRDGTEAFF.

The chain links TRBV5-6 to TRBJ1-4; 10 bases align to TRBD1. The germline CDR1 and CDR2 sequences are SGHDT and YYEEEE. The CDR3 length is 14 residues. The V gene end was trimmed by 0 bases and the J gene end by 8 bases; junction bases not matched to a gene: 1. The CDR3 spells CASSLGQGAEKLFF. CDR3 DNA sequence: TGTGCCAGCAGCTTGGGACAGGGGGCGGAAAAACTGTTTTTT.

V usage is TRBV5-1 and J usage is TRBJ2-7, with 10 positions matching TRBD2. The V segment lost 0 bases and the J segment 4 bases; nucleotides outside the gene matches: 4. The CDR3 covers 15 residues. Germline loops: CDR1 SGHRS, CDR2 YFSETQ. This chain's CDR3 is CASSLAAGGPYEQYF. The DNA for the CDR3 is TGCGCCAGCAGCTTGGCAGCGGGAGGGCCGTACGAGCAGTACTTC. Full variable domain (rest looked up from reference TRBV5-1 and TRBJ2-7): KAGVTQTPRYLIKTRGQQVTLSCSPISGHRSVSWYQQTPGQGLQFLFEYFSETQRNKGNFPGRFSGRQFSNSRSEMNVSTLELGDSALYLCASSLAAGGPYEQYFGPGTRLTVT.